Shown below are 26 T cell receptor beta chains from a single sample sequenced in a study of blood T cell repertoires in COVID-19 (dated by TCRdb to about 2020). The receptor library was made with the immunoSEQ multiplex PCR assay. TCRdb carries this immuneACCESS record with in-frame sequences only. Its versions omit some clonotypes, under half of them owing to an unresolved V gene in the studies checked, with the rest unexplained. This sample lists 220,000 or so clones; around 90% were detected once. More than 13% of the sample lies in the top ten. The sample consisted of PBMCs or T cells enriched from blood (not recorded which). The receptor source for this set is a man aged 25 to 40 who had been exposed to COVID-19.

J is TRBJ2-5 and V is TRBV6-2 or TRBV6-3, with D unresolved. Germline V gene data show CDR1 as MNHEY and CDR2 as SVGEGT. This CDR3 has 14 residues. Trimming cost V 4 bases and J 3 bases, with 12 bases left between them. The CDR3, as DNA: TGTGCCAGCAGTTCCAACCTACTCGAAGAGACCCAGTACTTC. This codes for CASSSNLLEETQYF.

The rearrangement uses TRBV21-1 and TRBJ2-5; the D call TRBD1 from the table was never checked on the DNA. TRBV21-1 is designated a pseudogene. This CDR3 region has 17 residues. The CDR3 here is CATQVKGQGTRPETQYF. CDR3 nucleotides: TGTGCCACCCAAGTGAAGGGACAGGGGACCCGACCAGAGACCCAGTACTTC.

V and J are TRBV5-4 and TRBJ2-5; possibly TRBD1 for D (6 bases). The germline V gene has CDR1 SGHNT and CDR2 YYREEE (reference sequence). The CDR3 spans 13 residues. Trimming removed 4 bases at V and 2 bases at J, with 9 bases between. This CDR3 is CASSTRGQETQYF. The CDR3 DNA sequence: TGTGCCAGCAGCACCAGGGGTCAAGAGACCCAGTACTTC.

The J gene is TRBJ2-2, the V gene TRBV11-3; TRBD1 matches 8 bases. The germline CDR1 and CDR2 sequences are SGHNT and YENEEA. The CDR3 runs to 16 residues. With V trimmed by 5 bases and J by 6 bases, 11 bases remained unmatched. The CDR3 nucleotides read TGTGCCAGCAGCCACCCCAGGACAGGGACGCCCGGGGAGCTGTTTTTT. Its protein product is CASSHPRTGTPGELFF.

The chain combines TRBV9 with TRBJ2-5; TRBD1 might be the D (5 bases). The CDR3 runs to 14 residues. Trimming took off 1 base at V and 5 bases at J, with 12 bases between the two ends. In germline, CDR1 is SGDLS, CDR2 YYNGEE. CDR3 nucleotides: TGTGCCAGCAGCGTAAGGCAGGGCGAGGAGACCCAGTACTTC. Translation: CASSVRQGEETQYF.

Here the CDR3 reads CASSPTSGTTGELFF. In DNA form, the CDR3 reads TGTGCCAGCAGTCCGACTAGCGGAACCACCGGGGAGCTGTTTTTT. The V and J genes are TRBV2 and TRBJ2-2; 9 bases match TRBD2. The CDR3 spans 15 residues. J was trimmed by 4 bases and V by 5 bases; bases with no gene match: 5. Germline V gene sequence: CDR1 SNHLY, CDR2 FYNNEI.

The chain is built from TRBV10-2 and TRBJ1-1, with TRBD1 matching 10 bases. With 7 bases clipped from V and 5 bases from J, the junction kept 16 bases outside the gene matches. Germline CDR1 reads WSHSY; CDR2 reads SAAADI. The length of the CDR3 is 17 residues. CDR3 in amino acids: CASTPGRQGAGNTEAFF. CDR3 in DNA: TGCGCCAGCACCCCCGGGAGACAGGGGGCTGGAAATACTGAAGCTTTCTTT.

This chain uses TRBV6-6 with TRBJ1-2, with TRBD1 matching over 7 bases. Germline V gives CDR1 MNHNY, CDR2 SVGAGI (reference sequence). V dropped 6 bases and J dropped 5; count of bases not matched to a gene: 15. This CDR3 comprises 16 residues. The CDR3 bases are TGTGCCAGCAGCTCATCCGGGACAGCACACTTTTATGGCTACACCTTC. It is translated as CASSSSGTAHFYGYTF.

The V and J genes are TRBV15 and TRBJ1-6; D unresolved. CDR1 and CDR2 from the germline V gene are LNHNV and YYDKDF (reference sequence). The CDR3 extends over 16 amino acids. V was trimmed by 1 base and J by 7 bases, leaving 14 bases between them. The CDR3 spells CATSRVGQNPNSPLHF. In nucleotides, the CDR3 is TGTGCCACCAGCAGAGTTGGGCAGAATCCAAATTCACCCCTCCACTTT.

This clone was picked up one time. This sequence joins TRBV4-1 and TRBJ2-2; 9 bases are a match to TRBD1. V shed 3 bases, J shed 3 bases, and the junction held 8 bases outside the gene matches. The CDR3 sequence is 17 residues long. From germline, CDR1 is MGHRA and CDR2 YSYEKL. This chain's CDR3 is CASSQGGTGSYTGELFF. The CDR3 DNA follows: TGCGCCAGCAGCCAGGGTGGGACAGGGTCTTACACCGGGGAGCTGTTTTTT.

The CDR3 loop reads CASSLDRDNQPQHF. In DNA form, the CDR3 reads TGTGCCAGCAGCCTGGACAGGGACAATCAGCCCCAGCATTTT. V usage is TRBV7-9 and J usage is TRBJ1-5; 8 bases line up with TRBD1. CDR1 and CDR2 from the germline V gene are SEHNR and FQNEAQ (reference sequence). With 5 bases clipped from V and 3 bases from J, the junction kept 3 bases outside the gene matches. The CDR3 extends over 14 amino acids.

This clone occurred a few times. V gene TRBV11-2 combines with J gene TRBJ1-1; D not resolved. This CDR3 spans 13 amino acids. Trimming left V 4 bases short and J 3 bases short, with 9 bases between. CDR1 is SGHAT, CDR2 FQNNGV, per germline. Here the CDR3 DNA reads TGTGCCAGCAGCTCCAGTGGTTACACTGAAGCTTTCTTT. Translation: CASSSSGYTEAFF.

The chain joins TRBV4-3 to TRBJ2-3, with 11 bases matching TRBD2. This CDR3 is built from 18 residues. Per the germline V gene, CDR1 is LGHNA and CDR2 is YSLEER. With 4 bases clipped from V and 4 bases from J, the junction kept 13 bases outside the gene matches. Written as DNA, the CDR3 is TGCGCCAGCAGCCGGGTTGGTAGTAGCGGGGGGGCAGCAGATACGCAGTATTTT. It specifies CASSRVGSSGGAADTQYF.

The CDR3 here is CASSPGQGAQGGELFF. The CDR3 DNA is TGTGCCAGCAGCCCGGGACAGGGGGCGCAGGGCGGGGAGCTGTTTTTT. The chain is built from TRBV28 and TRBJ2-2; 12 nucleotides agree with TRBD1. V lost 6 bases to trimming and J lost 7 bases; unmatched junction nucleotides: 9. The CDR3 extends over 16 amino acids. CDR1 and CDR2 (germline): MDHEN, SYDVKM.

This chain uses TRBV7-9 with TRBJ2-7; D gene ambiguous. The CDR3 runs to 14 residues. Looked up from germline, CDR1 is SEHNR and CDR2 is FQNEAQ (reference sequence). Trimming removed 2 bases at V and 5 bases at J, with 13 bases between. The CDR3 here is CASSLILGEHEQYF. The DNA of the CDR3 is TGTGCCAGCAGCTTAATTCTTGGAGAGCACGAGCAGTACTTC.

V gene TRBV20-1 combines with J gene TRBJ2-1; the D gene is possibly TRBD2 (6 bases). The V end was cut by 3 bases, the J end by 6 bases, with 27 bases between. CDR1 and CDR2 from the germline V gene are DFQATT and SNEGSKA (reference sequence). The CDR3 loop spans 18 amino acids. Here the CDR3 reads CSASPPRRGREDSNEQFF. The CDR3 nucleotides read TGCAGTGCTAGTCCCCCTAGGAGGGGACGCGAAGACAGCAATGAGCAGTTCTTC.

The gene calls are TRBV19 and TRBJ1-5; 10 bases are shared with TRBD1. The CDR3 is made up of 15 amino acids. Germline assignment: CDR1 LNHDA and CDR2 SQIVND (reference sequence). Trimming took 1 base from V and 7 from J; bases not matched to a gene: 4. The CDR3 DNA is TGTGCCAGTAGTATAGGACAGGGGGCTTGGCAGCCCCAGCATTTT. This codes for CASSIGQGAWQPQHF.

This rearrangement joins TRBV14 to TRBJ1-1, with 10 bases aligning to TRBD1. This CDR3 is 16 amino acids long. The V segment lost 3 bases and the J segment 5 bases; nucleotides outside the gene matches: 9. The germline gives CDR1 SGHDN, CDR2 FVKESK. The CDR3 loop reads CASSHHRTGGYTEAFF. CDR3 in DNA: TGTGCCAGCAGCCACCACAGGACAGGGGGATATACTGAAGCTTTCTTT.

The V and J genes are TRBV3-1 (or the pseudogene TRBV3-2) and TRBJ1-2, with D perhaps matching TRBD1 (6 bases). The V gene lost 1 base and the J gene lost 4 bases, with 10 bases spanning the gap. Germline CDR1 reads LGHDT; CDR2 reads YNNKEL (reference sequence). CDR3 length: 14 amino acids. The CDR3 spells CASSQGTETYGYTF. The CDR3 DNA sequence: TGTGCCAGCAGCCAAGGGACAGAGACCTATGGCTACACCTTC.

In DNA form, the CDR3 reads TGCGCCAGCAGCCAAGATCACAGACTATCCTACGAGCAGTACTTC. Encoded protein: CASSQDHRLSYEQYF. The chain employs TRBV4-3 and TRBJ2-7; the D gene is possibly TRBD2 (5 bases). Germline CDR1 LGHNA, CDR2 YSLEER. Trimming shortened V by 0 bases and J by 1 base, and 10 bases separated the two germline ends. The CDR3 consists of 15 residues.

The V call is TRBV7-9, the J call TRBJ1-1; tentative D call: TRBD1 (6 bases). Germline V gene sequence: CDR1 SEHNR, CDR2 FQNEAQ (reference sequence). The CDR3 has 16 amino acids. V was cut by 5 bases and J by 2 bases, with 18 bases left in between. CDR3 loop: CASSLTGGGQNTEAFF. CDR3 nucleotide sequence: TGTGCCAGCAGCCTTACGGGAGGGGGACAAAACACTGAAGCTTTCTTT. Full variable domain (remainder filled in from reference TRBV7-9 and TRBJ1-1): DTGVSQNPRHKITKRGQNVTFRCDPISEHNRLYWYRQTLGQGPEFLTYFQNEAQLEKSRLLSDRFSAERPKGSFSTLEIQRTEQGDSAMYLCASSLTGGGQNTEAFFGQGTRLTVV.

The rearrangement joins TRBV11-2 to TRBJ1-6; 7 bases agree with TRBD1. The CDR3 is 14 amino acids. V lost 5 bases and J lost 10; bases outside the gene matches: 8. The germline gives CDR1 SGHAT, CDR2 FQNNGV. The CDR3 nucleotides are TGTGCCAGCAGCCCCGACAGGGAATGGTCACCCCTCCACTTT. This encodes CASSPDREWSPLHF.

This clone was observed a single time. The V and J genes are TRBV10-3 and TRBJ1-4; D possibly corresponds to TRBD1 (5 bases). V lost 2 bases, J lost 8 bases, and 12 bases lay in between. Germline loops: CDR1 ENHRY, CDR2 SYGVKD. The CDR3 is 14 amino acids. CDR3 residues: CAISEDSVFEKLFF. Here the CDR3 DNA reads TGTGCCATCAGTGAGGACAGCGTTTTCGAAAAACTGTTTTTT.

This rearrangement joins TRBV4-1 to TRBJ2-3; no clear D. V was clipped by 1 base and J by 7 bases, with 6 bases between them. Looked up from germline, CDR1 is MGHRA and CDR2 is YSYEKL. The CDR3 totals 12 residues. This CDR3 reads CASSQGSYTQYF. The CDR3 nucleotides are TGCGCCAGCAGCCAAGGTTCATATACGCAGTATTTT.

The chain's CDR3 is CASSGTGGPHGELFF. For the CDR3, the DNA is TGTGCCAGCAGTGGAACGGGGGGGCCTCACGGGGAGCTGTTTTTT. This sequence joins TRBV2 and TRBJ2-2; 8 positions agree with TRBD2. Germline assignment: CDR1 SNHLY and CDR2 FYNNEI. The CDR3 runs to 15 residues. V lost 4 bases to trimming and J lost 7 bases; unmatched junction nucleotides: 8.

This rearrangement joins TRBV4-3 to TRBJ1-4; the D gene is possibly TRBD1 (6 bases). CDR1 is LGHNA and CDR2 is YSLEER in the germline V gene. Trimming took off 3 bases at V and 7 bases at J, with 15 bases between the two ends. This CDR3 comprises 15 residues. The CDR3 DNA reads TGCGCCAGCAGCCATTCCACAGGGCTACGTGAAAAACTGTTTTTT. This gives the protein CASSHSTGLREKLFF.